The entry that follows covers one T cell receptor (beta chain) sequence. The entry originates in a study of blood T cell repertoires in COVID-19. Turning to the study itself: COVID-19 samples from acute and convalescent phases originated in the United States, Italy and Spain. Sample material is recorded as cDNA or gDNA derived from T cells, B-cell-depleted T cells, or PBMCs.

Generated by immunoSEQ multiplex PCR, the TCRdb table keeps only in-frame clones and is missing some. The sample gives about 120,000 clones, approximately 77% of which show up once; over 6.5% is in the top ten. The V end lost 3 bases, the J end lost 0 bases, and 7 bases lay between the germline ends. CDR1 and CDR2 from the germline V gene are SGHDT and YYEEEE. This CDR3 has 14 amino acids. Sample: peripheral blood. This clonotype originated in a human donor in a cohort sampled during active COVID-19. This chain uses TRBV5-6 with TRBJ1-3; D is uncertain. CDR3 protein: CASSSVPSGNTIYF. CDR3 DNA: TGTGCCAGCAGCTCCGTTCCCTCTGGAAACACCATATATTTT.